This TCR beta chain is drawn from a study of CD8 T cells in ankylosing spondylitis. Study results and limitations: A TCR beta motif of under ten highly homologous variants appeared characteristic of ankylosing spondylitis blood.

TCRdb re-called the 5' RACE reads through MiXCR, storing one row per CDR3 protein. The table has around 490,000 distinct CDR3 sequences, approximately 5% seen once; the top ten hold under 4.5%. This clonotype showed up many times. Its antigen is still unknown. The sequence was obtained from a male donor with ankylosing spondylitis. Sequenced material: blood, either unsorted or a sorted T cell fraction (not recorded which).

The CDR3 reads CASSEVAEETQYF. The DNA of the CDR3 is TGTGCCAGCAGTGAAGTTGCGGAGGAGACCCAGTACTTC. The rearrangement links TRBV25-1 to TRBJ2-5; D not certain. Germline values: CDR1 MGHDK, CDR2 SYGVNS. This CDR3 spans 13 amino acids. V lost 2 bases, J lost 5 bases, and 9 bases lay in between.